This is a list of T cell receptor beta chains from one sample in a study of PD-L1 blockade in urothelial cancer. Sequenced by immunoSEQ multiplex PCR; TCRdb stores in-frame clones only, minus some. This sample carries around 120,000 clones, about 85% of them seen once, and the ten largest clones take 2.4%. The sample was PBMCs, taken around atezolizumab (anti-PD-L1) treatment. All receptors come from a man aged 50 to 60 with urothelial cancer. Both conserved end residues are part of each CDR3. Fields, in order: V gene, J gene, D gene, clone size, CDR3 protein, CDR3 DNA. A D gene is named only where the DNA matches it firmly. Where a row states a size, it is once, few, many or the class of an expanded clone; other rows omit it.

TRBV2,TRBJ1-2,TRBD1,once,CARRDRVGYYGYTF,TGTGCCAGACGGGACAGGGTTGGTTACTATGGCTACACCTTC
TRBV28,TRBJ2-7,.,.,CASSFGGLLYEQYF,TGTGCCAGCAGTTTCGGTGGACTGCTATACGAGCAGTACTTC
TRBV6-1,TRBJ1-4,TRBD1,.,CASSAGTGAEKLFF,TGTGCCAGCAGTGCCGGGACAGGGGCCGAAAAACTGTTTTTT
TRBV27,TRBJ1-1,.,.,CASSFAGERSEAFF,TGTGCCAGCAGTTTCGCAGGGGAAAGGTCTGAAGCTTTCTTT
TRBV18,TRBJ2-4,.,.,CASSPPVEGAKNIQYF,TGTGCCAGCTCACCACCCGTGGAGGGGGCCAAAAACATTCAGTACTTC
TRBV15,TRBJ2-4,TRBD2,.,CATSRPTGTRSIQYF,TGTGCCACCAGCAGACCTACCGGGACTAGATCCATTCAGTACTTC
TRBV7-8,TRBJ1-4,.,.,CASSDQGNEKLFF,TGTGCCAGCTCCGACCAGGGAAATGAAAAACTGTTTTTT
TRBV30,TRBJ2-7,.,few,CACTGSYEQYF,TGTGCCTGCACAGGCTCCTACGAGCAGTACTTC
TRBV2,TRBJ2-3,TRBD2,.,CASNLRLAGDTQYF,TGTGCCAGCAACCTACGACTAGCGGGAGATACGCAGTATTTT
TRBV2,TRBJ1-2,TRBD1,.,CASQDRPGGSGYTF,TGTGCCAGCCAGGACAGGCCAGGGGGCTCTGGCTACACCTTC
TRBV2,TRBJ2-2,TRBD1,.,CASSGQGDTGELFF,TGTGCCAGCAGTGGACAGGGAGACACCGGGGAGCTGTTTTTT
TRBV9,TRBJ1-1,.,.,CASSVEATTEAFF,TGTGCCAGCAGCGTAGAAGCCACCACTGAAGCTTTCTTT
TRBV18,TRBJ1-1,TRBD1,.,CASSPGQKYTEAFF,TGTGCCAGCTCACCGGGACAGAAGTACACTGAAGCTTTCTTT
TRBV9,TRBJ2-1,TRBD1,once,CASSVTGQGQRNEQFF,TGTGCCAGCAGCGTTACCGGACAGGGACAGCGCAATGAGCAGTTCTTC
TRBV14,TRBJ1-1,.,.,CASSRTPSSTEAFF,TGTGCCAGCAGCCGAACCCCAAGTAGCACTGAAGCTTTCTTT
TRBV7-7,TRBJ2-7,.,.,CASSPATGIPSYEQYF,TGTGCTAGCAGCCCAGCGACAGGCATACCGTCCTACGAGCAGTACTTC
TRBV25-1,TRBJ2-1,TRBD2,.,CASSESLPGRGSYNEQFF,TGTGCCAGCAGTGAATCTCTACCGGGGCGGGGGAGTTACAATGAGCAGTTCTTC
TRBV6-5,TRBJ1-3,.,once,CASSLSGSGNTIYF,TGTGCCAGCAGTCTGAGCGGGTCTGGAAACACCATATATTTT
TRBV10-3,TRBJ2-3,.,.,CAISEPADTQYF,TGTGCCATCAGTGAGCCGGCAGATACGCAGTATTTT
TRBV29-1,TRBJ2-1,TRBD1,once,CSGLGGQGSFYEQFF,TGCAGCGGCCTTGGGGGACAGGGTTCTTTCTATGAGCAGTTCTTC
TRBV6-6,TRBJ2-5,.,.,CASSYTTGLETQYF,TGTGCCAGCAGTTACACTACAGGGCTGGAGACCCAGTACTTC
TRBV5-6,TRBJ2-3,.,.,CASSLAGSTDTQYF,TGTGCCAGCAGCTTGGCCGGTTCCACAGATACGCAGTATTTT
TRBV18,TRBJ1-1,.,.,CASSIAGATSEAFF,TGTGCCAGCTCAATCGCGGGGGCCACTTCTGAAGCTTTCTTT
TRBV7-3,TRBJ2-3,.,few,CASSSSDSVTDTQYF,TGTGCCAGCAGCAGCTCGGACAGTGTCACAGATACGCAGTATTTT
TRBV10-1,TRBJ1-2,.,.,CASSPSPTENYTF,TGCGCCAGCAGCCCTAGCCCGACGGAGAACTACACCTTC
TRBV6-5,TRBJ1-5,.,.,CASSVGHNQPQHF,TGTGCCAGCAGTGTGGGCCACAATCAGCCCCAGCATTTT
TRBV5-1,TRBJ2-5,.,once,CASTPVAGQETQYF,TGCGCCAGCACTCCCGTGGCGGGGCAAGAGACCCAGTACTTC
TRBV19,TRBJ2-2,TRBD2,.,CASSIISFPSGSGELFF,TGTGCCAGTAGTATAATCTCATTCCCTAGCGGGTCCGGGGAGCTGTTTTTT
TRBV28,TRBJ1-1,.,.,CASSLLWSGGRAPEAFF,TGTGCCAGCAGTTTATTATGGTCGGGGGGGCGCGCGCCTGAAGCTTTCTTT
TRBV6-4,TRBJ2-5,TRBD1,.,CASTTGSTQYF,TGTGCCAGTACGACAGGGTCGACCCAGTACTTC
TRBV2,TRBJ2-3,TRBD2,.,CASSPLTAGVDTQYF,TGTGCCAGCAGTCCGCTTACAGCGGGAGTAGATACGCAGTATTTT
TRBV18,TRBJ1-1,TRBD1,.,CASSPNRGQTEAFF,TGTGCCAGCTCACCAAACAGGGGGCAGACTGAAGCTTTCTTT
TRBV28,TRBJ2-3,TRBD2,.,CASSLPGLASTDTQYF,TGTGCCAGCAGTCTCCCGGGACTAGCAAGCACAGATACGCAGTATTTT
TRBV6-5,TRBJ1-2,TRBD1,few,CASSRTGQGGYTF,TGTGCCAGCAGCAGGACAGGGCAGGGAGGCTACACCTTC
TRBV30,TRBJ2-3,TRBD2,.,CAWSSGGSTDTQYF,TGTGCCTGGAGTTCGGGAGGGTCCACAGATACGCAGTATTTT
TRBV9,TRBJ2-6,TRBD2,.,CASSVDRAPVREGSGANVLTF,TGTGCCAGCAGCGTAGATAGGGCCCCAGTTCGGGAGGGCTCTGGGGCCAACGTCCTGACTTTC
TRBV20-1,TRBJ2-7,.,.,CSAKLYEQYF,TGCAGTGCAAAGCTCTACGAGCAGTACTTC
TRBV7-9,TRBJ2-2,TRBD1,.,CASSLLQGHTGELFF,TGTGCCAGCAGCTTACTACAGGGGCATACCGGGGAGCTGTTTTTT
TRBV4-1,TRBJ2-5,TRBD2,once,CASSQAMGLAGETQYF,TGCGCCAGCAGCCAAGCCATGGGACTAGCCGGAGAGACCCAGTACTTC
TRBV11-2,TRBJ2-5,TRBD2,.,CASSLVALAGGETQYF,TGTGCCAGCAGCTTAGTCGCTTTAGCGGGAGGAGAGACCCAGTACTTC
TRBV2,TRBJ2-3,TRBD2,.,CASMTSGMGTDTQYF,TGTGCCAGCATGACTAGCGGGATGGGCACAGATACGCAGTATTTT
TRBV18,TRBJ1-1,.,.,CASSPAARNTEAFF,TGTGCCAGCTCACCAGCGGCTAGGAACACTGAAGCTTTCTTT
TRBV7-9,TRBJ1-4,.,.,CASSLNEREKLFF,TGTGCCAGCAGCTTAAATGAGCGAGAAAAACTGTTTTTT
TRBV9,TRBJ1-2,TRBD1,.,CASSVAPTTGKDGYTF,TGTGCCAGCAGCGTAGCCCCCACGACAGGGAAGGATGGCTACACCTTC
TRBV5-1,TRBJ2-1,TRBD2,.,CASSYKSSGAGEQFF,TGCGCCAGCAGCTACAAGTCTAGCGGGGCAGGAGAGCAGTTCTTC
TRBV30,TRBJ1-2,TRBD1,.,CAWRGQGLMGYTF,TGTGCCTGGAGGGGACAGGGATTGATGGGCTACACCTTC
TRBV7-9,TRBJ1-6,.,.,CASSFEANNSPLHF,TGTGCCAGCAGCTTTGAGGCGAACAATTCACCCCTCCACTTT
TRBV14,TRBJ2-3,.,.,CASSPRLRTDTQYF,TGTGCCAGCAGCCCCCGTCTTCGCACAGATACGCAGTATTTT
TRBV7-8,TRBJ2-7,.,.,CASSPGGAGSSYEQYF,TGTGCCAGCAGCCCCGGGGGTGCGGGCTCCTCCTACGAGCAGTACTTC
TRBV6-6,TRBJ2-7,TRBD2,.,CASRTLAGWTHEQYF,TGTGCCAGCAGAACACTAGCGGGATGGACCCACGAGCAGTACTTC
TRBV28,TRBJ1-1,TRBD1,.,CASSLSGQANTEAFF,TGTGCCAGCAGTTTATCTGGACAGGCGAACACTGAAGCTTTCTTT
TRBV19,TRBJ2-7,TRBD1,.,CASSIGTGAYEQYF,TGTGCCAGTAGTATAGGGACAGGGGCCTACGAGCAGTACTTC
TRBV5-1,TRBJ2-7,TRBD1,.,CASSLGDRAGGQYF,TGCGCCAGCAGCTTGGGGGACAGGGCAGGTGGGCAGTACTTC